The rows below give T cell receptor beta chains drawn from one sample of a study of shared clonotypes between healthy human individuals. Method: immunoSEQ multiplex PCR; TCRdb's copy keeps in-frame clones and lacks some. The data contain around 1.5 million clones, 98% of them singletons. Input material: naive CD4+ T cells sorted from blood. The receptors shown here come from a man between 25 and 39 years old in good health. The CDR3 runs from the conserved cysteine through the conserved F or W. A D gene is named only where the DNA matches it firmly. Size tells how often a clone was seen (once, few, many) or the class of an expanded clone, and some rows leave it out.

CDR3nt	CDR3aa	d_gene	abundance	v_gene	j_gene
TGTGCCAGCAGCCCGGGGCCCACTGAAGCTTTCTTT	CASSPGPTEAFF	.	.	TRBV7-9	TRBJ1-1
TGCGCCAGCAGCCAAGATCTAGTTTTGGTACCGAACACCGGGGAGCTGTTTTTT	CASSQDLVLVPNTGELFF	.	.	TRBV4-3	TRBJ2-2
TGTGCCAGCAACGGGGCCGGGGAGCTGTTTTTT	CASNGAGELFF	.	.	TRBV6-1	TRBJ2-2
TGCGGTGGGGGAATTGGGAGCACTGAAGCTTTCTTT	CGGGIGSTEAFF	.	.	TRBV29-1	TRBJ1-1
TGTGCCAGCAGCTTGGGCATCCTTACCTACGAGCAGTACTTC	CASSLGILTYEQYF	.	.	TRBV5-5	TRBJ2-7
TGTGCCAGCAGACGAGTGGGACCGGGGAGTAGTGGCGAGCAGTACTTC	CASRRVGPGSSGEQYF	.	.	TRBV28	TRBJ2-7
TGTGCCAGCAGTCCGCAGGGGGCCAGGCGGAGCACAGATACGCAGTATTTT	CASSPQGARRSTDTQYF	TRBD1	.	TRBV7-9	TRBJ2-3
TGTGCCTGCACAGACAGGGATCAAGAGACCCAGTACTTC	CACTDRDQETQYF	TRBD1	.	TRBV30	TRBJ2-5
TGTGCCAGCAGTGAACGGTGGACAGGGAACACTGAAGCTTTCTTT	CASSERWTGNTEAFF	TRBD1	.	TRBV6-1	TRBJ1-1
TGCGCCAGCAAGGTTCGGTTCAGGGGCCCTACTGAAGCTTTCTTT	CASKVRFRGPTEAFF	.	.	TRBV5-1	TRBJ1-1
TGTGCCAGCAGCTTTCTCTCAGGGCAAATCTACGAGCAGTACTTC	CASSFLSGQIYEQYF	.	.	TRBV11-2	TRBJ2-7
TGTGCCAGCAACCCGGGGCTTGTAGGTGACTACAATGAGCAGTTCTTC	CASNPGLVGDYNEQFF	.	once	TRBV4-2	TRBJ2-1
TGTGCCAGCAGTTATAGTACTAGCGGGAGTTACGAGCAGTTCTTC	CASSYSTSGSYEQFF	TRBD2	.	TRBV6-5	TRBJ2-1
TGTGCCAGCTCACCATCGCAGGGCTACGAGCAGTACTTC	CASSPSQGYEQYF	.	.	TRBV18	TRBJ2-7
TGTGCCACCAGCCACAGCCCACAATCCTACGAGCAGTACTTC	CATSHSPQSYEQYF	.	.	TRBV15	TRBJ2-7